The 30 T cell receptor beta chains below were found in one sample sequenced in a study of OX40 agonist ivuxolimab in advanced cancers. Sequencing was performed with immunoSEQ multiplex PCR; in TCRdb, only in-frame clones are kept and a portion is missing. The sample has approximately 70,000 clones, approximately 78% seen once. Here the sequenced sample was CD4+ or CD8+ T cells sorted from blood, taken in a trial of the OX40 agonist ivuxolimab. These receptors all come from an adult with an advanced solid tumor such as melanoma, head and neck, liver or kidney cancer.

The genes are TRBV2 and TRBJ2-5; D is unresolved. V lost 5 bases to trimming and J lost 4 bases, with 5 bases between them. Looked up from germline, CDR1 is SNHLY and CDR2 is FYNNEI. CDR3 length: 11 amino acids. CDR3 region: CASSLGETQYF. The CDR3 DNA reads TGTGCCAGCAGTCTGGGAGAGACCCAGTACTTC.

This chain connects TRBV5-5 to TRBJ2-7; D may correspond to TRBD1 or TRBD2 (5 bases each). The CDR3 covers 14 residues. Trimming shortened V by 4 bases and J by 4 bases, and 15 bases separated the two germline ends. Germline values: CDR1 SGHKS, CDR2 YYEKEE (reference sequence). CDR3 sequence: CASSRLGTGYEQYF. CDR3 coding DNA: TGTGCCAGCAGCCGCCTCGGGACCGGTTACGAGCAGTACTTC.

This clone has a single count. This chain links TRBV7-2 with TRBJ2-6; D remains ambiguous. CDR1 and CDR2 (germline): SGHTA, FQGNSA. V was trimmed by 2 bases and J by 1 base, leaving 3 bases between them. The length of the CDR3 is 14 residues. The CDR3 loop is CASSLTSGANVLTF. The CDR3 DNA reads TGTGCCAGCAGCTTAACGTCTGGGGCCAACGTCCTGACTTTC. Full variable domain (missing parts from reference TRBV7-2 and TRBJ2-6): GAGVSQSPSNKVTEKGKDVELRCDPISGHTALYWYRQSLGQGLEFLIYFQGNSAPDKSGLPSDRFSAERTGGSVSTLTIQRTQQEDSAVYLCASSLTSGANVLTFGAGSRLTVL.

The genes are TRBV28 and TRBJ2-1; the D gene is possibly TRBD2 (5 bases). The CDR3 spans 13 residues. Germline CDR1 MDHEN, CDR2 SYDVKM. V was shortened by 6 bases and J by 7 bases, with 13 bases between the two germline ends. The CDR3 bases are TGTGCCAGCAGGTGGACTGCGAAGAATGAGCAGTTCTTC. Protein sequence: CASRWTAKNEQFF.

J is TRBJ2-3 and V is TRBV5-1; unclear D gene. CDR1 is SGHRS and CDR2 is YFSETQ in the germline V gene. The CDR3 runs 14 residues. V shed 4 bases and J shed 1 base, with 10 bases lying between them. The CDR3: CASSHVGGTDTQYF. The CDR3 DNA follows: TGCGCCAGCAGCCACGTTGGCGGCACAGATACGCAGTATTTT.

This clone was seen only once. The chain recombines TRBV19 with TRBJ1-1; tentative D call: TRBD1 (6 bases). The CDR3 runs 14 residues. V shed 9 bases and J shed 4 bases, with 18 bases lying between them. Germline CDR1 reads LNHDA; CDR2 reads SQIVND (reference sequence). The CDR3 is CASQNRVGSTEAFF. For the CDR3, the DNA is TGTGCCAGCCAGAACAGGGTGGGGAGCACTGAAGCTTTCTTT.

CDR3 loop: CASSYRDEQYF. The DNA of the CDR3 is TGTGCCAGCAGTTACCGGGACGAGCAGTACTTC. The chain couples TRBV5-4 to TRBJ2-7; D not resolved. V was cut by 5 bases and J by 5 bases, with 8 bases left in between. The CDR3 has 11 residues. Germline V gene lookup returns CDR1 SGHNT and CDR2 YYREEE (reference sequence).

The rearrangement uses TRBV7-6 and TRBJ1-4; no firm D call. V dropped 5 bases and J dropped 3 bases, with 10 bases sitting between them. CDR1 and CDR2 (germline): SGHVS, FNYEAQ. CDR3 length: 14 amino acids. CDR3 in amino acids: CASSLYTANEKLFF. CDR3 nucleotides: TGTGCCAGCAGCCTCTATACGGCTAATGAAAAACTGTTTTTT.

The gene calls are TRBV30 and TRBJ2-3; 7 bases align to TRBD1. Germline V gives CDR1 GTSNPN, CDR2 SVGIG (reference sequence). The CDR3 consists of 12 residues. V lost 1 base, J lost 11 bases, and 6 bases stayed unmatched. The CDR3 region is CAWSEQGWEQYF. CDR3 coding DNA: TGTGCCTGGAGTGAACAGGGGTGGGAGCAGTATTTT.

The chain recombines TRBV18 with TRBJ1-1; D uncertain. Germline lookup yields CDR1 KGHSH and CDR2 LQKENI. The CDR3 totals 15 residues. Between the trimmed V and J ends, which lost 4 bases and 2 bases, there was a span of 14 bases. The DNA for the CDR3 is TGTGCCAGCTCACTCGGGCCTCTGAGAAACACTGAAGCTTTCTTT. Protein product: CASSLGPLRNTEAFF.

This clone is a singleton in its sample. J is TRBJ2-5 and V is TRBV27; TRBD1 matches at 8 bases. After removal of 5 bases from V and 4 bases from J, the junction contained 15 bases not matched to a gene. This CDR3 region has 17 residues. Germline V gene sequence: CDR1 MNHEY, CDR2 SMNVEV (reference sequence). The CDR3 sequence: CASSPILSGGIRETQYF. DNA of the CDR3: TGTGCCAGCAGTCCCATTTTATCAGGGGGCATTCGAGAGACCCAGTACTTC.

Concerning this clone itself: At the DNA level, this CDR3 is encoded by other sequences in the same sample as well. The chain employs TRBV5-1 and TRBJ2-1; TRBD2 agrees at 7 bases. Trimming removed 0 bases from V and 5 bases from J; junction bases left unmatched: 5. This CDR3 is 15 amino acids long. Germline V gene data show CDR1 as SGHRS and CDR2 as YFSETQ. The CDR3 spells CASSLAPGGNNEQFF. Written as DNA, the CDR3 is TGCGCCAGCAGCTTGGCCCCGGGAGGTAACAATGAGCAGTTCTTC.

This rearrangement joins TRBV28 to TRBJ1-2, with 11 positions matching TRBD1. The CDR3 loop spans 15 amino acids. V trimming: 4 bases; J trimming: 4 bases; junction bases outside the gene matches: 5. Germline V gene sequence: CDR1 MDHEN, CDR2 SYDVKM. CDR3 DNA: TGTGCCAGCAGTTGGGGACAGGGGGTCCCCTATGGCTACACCTTC. This gives the protein CASSWGQGVPYGYTF.

This clone turned up a few times. The chain combines TRBV5-4 with TRBJ2-3; D is undetermined. CDR3 size: 16 residues. Trimming pared 0 bases from V and 4 bases from J, leaving 15 bases between. Germline assignment: CDR1 SGHNT and CDR2 YYREEE (reference sequence). The CDR3 DNA is TGTGCCAGCAGCTTGGCTCGGATGAACGGAGCAGATACGCAGTATTTT. Protein sequence: CASSLARMNGADTQYF.

This chain connects TRBV2 to TRBJ2-1, with TRBD2 identical over 7 bases. The CDR3 is 15 residues long. J was trimmed by 4 bases and V by 6 bases; bases with no gene match: 9. Germline-derived CDR1 and CDR2 are SNHLY and FYNNEI. Written as DNA, the CDR3 is TGTGCCAGCAGCCGGCTCGCGGGGGATTACAATGAGCAGTTCTTC. This translates into CASSRLAGDYNEQFF. Complete variable domain (other parts from reference TRBV2 and TRBJ2-1): EPEVTQTPSHQVTQMGQEVILRCVPISNHLYFYWYRQILGQKVEFLVSFYNNEISEKSEIFDDQFSVERPDGSNFTLKIRSTKLEDSAMYFCASSRLAGDYNEQFFGPGTRLTVL.

V gene TRBV19 combines with J gene TRBJ2-1, with 8 bases identical to TRBD1. V was clipped by 3 bases and J by 3 bases; unmatched bases: 13. The CDR3 runs to 18 residues. Germline V gene sequence: CDR1 LNHDA, CDR2 SQIVND (reference sequence). The CDR3 loop reads CASSIASPRTGLYNEQFF. The CDR3 DNA follows: TGTGCCAGTAGTATCGCCAGCCCCCGGACAGGGCTCTACAATGAGCAGTTCTTC. The whole variable domain, remainder taken from reference TRBV19 and TRBJ2-1, is DGGITQSPKYLFRKEGQNVTLSCEQNLNHDAMYWYRQDPGQGLRLIYYSQIVNDFQKGDIAEGYSVSREKKESFPLTVTSAQKNPTAFYLCASSIASPRTGLYNEQFFGPGTRLTVL.

The chain employs TRBV7-8 and TRBJ2-1; 9 bases fit TRBD2. The CDR3 covers 19 residues. Germline V gene data show CDR1 as SGHVS and CDR2 as FQNEAQ. V shed 3 bases and J 0 bases; nucleotides not matched to a gene: 12. The CDR3 nucleotides are TGTGCCAGCAGCTTCCACGGGCTAGCGGGAATCGGCTCCTACAATGAGCAGTTCTTC. This encodes CASSFHGLAGIGSYNEQFF.

The gene calls are TRBV5-1 and TRBJ1-1; D might be TRBD1 (5 bases). The germline gives CDR1 SGHRS, CDR2 YFSETQ. The CDR3 sequence is 14 residues long. Trimming shortened V by 4 bases and J by 0 bases, and 10 bases separated the two germline ends. This chain's CDR3 is CASSPQVLNTEAFF. The CDR3 region has the DNA TGCGCCAGCAGCCCACAGGTCCTGAACACTGAAGCTTTCTTT.

The V call is TRBV7-3, the J call TRBJ1-6; 7 bases map to TRBD1. J gave up 6 bases and V 5 bases, and 7 bases lay outside the gene matches. Germline V CDR1 and CDR2: SGHTA, FQGTGA. This CDR3 contains 15 residues. The CDR3, as DNA: TGTGCCAGCAGCACGACAGGGAAGGGTAATTCACCCCTCCACTTT. It translates to CASSTTGKGNSPLHF.

The chain recombines TRBV10-2 with TRBJ2-3, with a tentative D call TRBD1 (5 bases). Looked up from germline, CDR1 is WSHSY and CDR2 is SAAADI. Deletions cut 0 bases from V and 1 base from J, with 14 bases between. This CDR3 is built from 17 residues. The CDR3, as DNA: TGCGCCAGCAGTGAGTCGGGGCGAGGTGGAGGCACAGATACGCAGTATTTT. Translating it yields CASSESGRGGGTDTQYF.

The chain uses TRBV7-9 and TRBJ2-3, with D perhaps TRBD2 (5 bases). The germline CDR1 and CDR2 sequences are SEHNR and FQNEAQ (reference sequence). This CDR3 has 13 residues. The germline V and J ends were trimmed by 2 bases and 10 bases, with 13 bases remaining between them. CDR3 nucleotides: TGTGCCAGCAGCTTATCCCTAGCAGTGGCGCAGTATTTT. Protein product: CASSLSLAVAQYF. Full variable domain (rest looked up from reference TRBV7-9 and TRBJ2-3): DTGVSQNPRHKITKRGQNVTFRCDPISEHNRLYWYRQTLGQGPEFLTYFQNEAQLEKSRLLSDRFSAERPKGSFSTLEIQRTEQGDSAMYLCASSLSLAVAQYFGPGTRLTVL.

This chain uses TRBV19 with TRBJ1-5; D ambiguous. The CDR3 totals 16 residues. V gave up 5 bases and J gave up 5 bases, with 19 bases separating them. CDR1 and CDR2 (germline): LNHDA, SQIVND (reference sequence). The DNA for the CDR3 is TGTGCCAGTAGTTGGCTAAACACCGTTTTAGATCAGCCCCAGCATTTT. It is translated as CASSWLNTVLDQPQHF.

The chain recombines TRBV5-1 with TRBJ2-1; 9 bases line up with TRBD1. This CDR3 is built from 15 residues. Germline trimming cut 7 bases from V and 3 bases from J; bases unmatched to any gene: 8. CDR1 SGHRS and CDR2 YFSETQ come from the germline V gene. CDR3 loop: CASRPTGGVYNEQFF. The CDR3 DNA reads TGCGCCAGCCGACCAACAGGGGGCGTCTACAATGAGCAGTTCTTC.

This clone was picked up one time. The chain carries TRBV6-1 and TRBJ2-3, with 11 nucleotides matching TRBD2. V trimming: 4 bases; J trimming: 10 bases; junction bases outside the gene matches: 10. The CDR3 is made up of 15 amino acids. Per the germline V gene, CDR1 is MNHNS and CDR2 is SASEGT. This CDR3 reads CASSASPGLAVSQYF. The CDR3 nucleotides are TGTGCCAGCAGTGCTTCCCCGGGACTAGCGGTTTCGCAGTATTTT.

The CDR3 DNA is TGTGCCAGCAGCGAGTGGAGCGGGGGGGAGACCCAGTACTTC. It specifies CASSEWSGGETQYF. The chain links TRBV7-2 to TRBJ2-5; the match to TRBD2 covers 9 bases. CDR1 is SGHTA and CDR2 is FQGNSA in the germline V gene. V was pared by 5 bases and J by 5 bases, with 6 bases of the junction left unmatched. The CDR3 is 14 residues long.

The J gene is TRBJ1-1, the V gene TRBV18; D may be TRBD1 (5 bases). CDR3 length: 16 residues. Germline lookup yields CDR1 KGHSH and CDR2 LQKENI. The germline V and J ends were trimmed by 3 bases and 0 bases, with 14 bases remaining between them. Here the CDR3 DNA reads TGTGCCAGCTCACCCCTGGGGACGGGTTTGAACACTGAAGCTTTCTTT. It translates to CASSPLGTGLNTEAFF.

The rearrangement joins TRBV7-6 to TRBJ2-7, with 7 bases fitting TRBD2. The V gene's germline CDR1 is SGHVS and CDR2 FNYEAQ. This CDR3 spans 16 amino acids. With 0 bases clipped from V and 4 bases from J, the junction kept 9 bases outside the gene matches. CDR3 nucleotides: TGTGCCAGCAGCTTAGCGCATGGCGGGAGCGGATACGAGCAGTACTTC. The encoded protein is CASSLAHGGSGYEQYF.

The rearrangement links TRBV19 to TRBJ1-2, with 7 positions matching TRBD1. V shed 8 bases, J shed 5 bases, and the junction held 5 bases outside the gene matches. The CDR3 loop spans 12 amino acids. The V gene's germline CDR1 is LNHDA and CDR2 SQIVND (reference sequence). Here the CDR3 DNA reads TGTGCCAGTCTCGGACAGGCATATGGCTACACCTTC. As protein: CASLGQAYGYTF. Drawing the rest from reference TRBV19 and TRBJ1-2, the complete variable domain is DGGITQSPKYLFRKEGQNVTLSCEQNLNHDAMYWYRQDPGQGLRLIYYSQIVNDFQKGDIAEGYSVSREKKESFPLTVTSAQKNPTAFYLCASLGQAYGYTFGSGTRLTVV.

This clone was picked up a small number of times. The chain carries TRBV18 and TRBJ2-7, with 7 bases aligning to TRBD1. V was clipped by 2 bases and J by 3 bases; unmatched bases: 10. Germline CDR1 reads KGHSH; CDR2 reads LQKENI. There are 16 residues in the CDR3. For the CDR3, the DNA is TGTGCCAGCTCACCAGTTTTATTTACAGGGGTCTACGAGCAGTACTTC. This translates into CASSPVLFTGVYEQYF.

This chain links TRBV21-1 with TRBJ1-5; TRBD1 is taken as the D call from the table, unchecked against the DNA. TRBV21-1 is a recognized pseudogene. The CDR3 is 18 amino acids. The CDR3, as DNA: TGTGCCAGCAGCAAAGATGGTCGGACAGGGAATAGCAATCAGCCCCAGCATTTT. Translated, it gives CASSKDGRTGNSNQPQHF.